This T cell receptor beta chain is drawn from a study of T cells in Graves' hyperthyroidism and ophthalmopathy. No ophthalmopathy progression within 18 months constituted stable Graves' hyperthyroidism. CDR3 length: 13 residues. V lost 5 bases, J lost 7 bases, and 14 bases lay in between. CDR1 is SEHNR, CDR2 FQNEAQ, per germline (reference sequence). Remarks on this clonotype: As yet, its antigen is unknown.

Whole-study results and caveats: Most clonotypes that expanded in the thyroid above 0.001 also showed up in blood. Ophthalmopathy was told apart from stable hyperthyroidism by a 13 V-J model.

Amplification yielded TCR beta CDR3 regions, with RNA transcripts as the source. The HTBI set primed first-round TCR CDR3 RT-PCR. A single record per CDR3 protein comes from TCRdb applying MiXCR to the multiplex PCR reads. The sample includes around 540,000 distinct CDR3 sequences, just over 45% of them seen just once. The V gene is TRBV7-9, the J gene TRBJ1-2, with D possibly matching TRBD1 (5 bases). The receptor was derived from a woman under 30 with Graves' hyperthyroidism. The sequenced material came from peripheral blood or thyroid tissue (not recorded which). The chain's CDR3 is CASSTRSGGGYTF. In nucleotides, the CDR3 is TGTGCCAGCAGCACCCGGTCGGGGGGTGGCTACACCTTC. Complete variable domain (other parts from reference TRBV7-9 and TRBJ1-2): DTGVSQNPRHKITKRGQNVTFRCDPISEHNRLYWYRQTLGQGPEFLTYFQNEAQLEKSRLLSDRFSAERPKGSFSTLEIQRTEQGDSAMYLCASSTRSGGGYTFGSGTRLTVV.